These 29 T cell receptor beta chains came from one sample sequenced in a study of OX40 agonist ivuxolimab in advanced cancers. Clones were read by immunoSEQ multiplex PCR, and TCRdb kept only the in-frame ones, dropping some. The sample holds approximately 69,000 clones; around 88% are singletons and the top ten take roughly 2.9%. The source material was CD4+ or CD8+ T cells sorted from blood, sampled in a trial of the OX40 agonist ivuxolimab. The source of these receptors is an adult with an advanced solid tumor such as melanoma, head and neck, liver or kidney cancer.

This chain joins TRBV7-2 and TRBJ1-5; a possible D gene is TRBD1 (6 bases). The CDR3 has 16 amino acids. Per germline, CDR1 SGHTA and CDR2 FQGNSA. V was clipped by 9 bases and J by 5 bases, with 23 bases between them. The CDR3 region is CARGGQTYGSYQPQHF. The DNA of the CDR3 is TGTGCCAGGGGGGGGCAGACTTATGGGTCTTATCAGCCCCAGCATTTT.

J is TRBJ1-2 and V is TRBV7-8; TRBD1 matches 8 bases. This CDR3 is built from 15 residues. Germline lookup yields CDR1 SGHVS and CDR2 FQNEAQ. V lost 1 base to trimming and J lost 5 bases; unmatched junction nucleotides: 6. The CDR3 DNA reads TGTGCCAGCAGCTTAGGGACAGGGATAACTTATGGCTACACCTTC. Translation: CASSLGTGITYGYTF. The full variable domain, with the rest looked up from reference TRBV7-8 and TRBJ1-2, is GAGVSQSPRYKVAKRGQDVALRCDPISGHVSLFWYQQALGQGPEFLTYFQNEAQLDKSGLPSDRFFAERPEGSVSTLKIQRTQQEDSAVYLCASSLGTGITYGYTFGSGTRLTVV.

V is TRBV11-3 and J is TRBJ2-3; no firm D call. Germline V gives CDR1 SGHNT, CDR2 YENEEA. Trimming left V 8 bases short and J 4 bases short, with 10 bases between. The CDR3 covers 12 residues. Written as DNA, the CDR3 is TGTGCCAGCCGGCTATCCGCAGATACGCAGTATTTT. Protein: CASRLSADTQYF.

The chain combines TRBV6-5 with TRBJ2-7; D remains ambiguous. V dropped 5 bases and J dropped 3 bases, with 11 bases sitting between them. Germline values: CDR1 MNHEY, CDR2 SVGAGI. The CDR3 loop spans 13 amino acids. The CDR3 nucleotides read TGTGCCAGCAGTGAAGCGCGAAGCTACGAGCAGTACTTC. It translates to CASSEARSYEQYF.

This clone was seen once. The chain has TRBV28 and TRBJ1-2; D possibly corresponds to TRBD1 (5 bases). The CDR3 has 14 residues. The germline gives CDR1 MDHEN, CDR2 SYDVKM. V was clipped by 5 bases and J by 2 bases, with 12 bases between them. CDR3 DNA sequence: TGTGCCAGCAGTCCCCAGGGTCCCAACTATGGCTACACCTTC. Its translation is CASSPQGPNYGYTF.

The CDR3 region is CASRQEAGAPQHF. CDR3 DNA sequence: TGTGCCAGTCGACAGGAGGCGGGAGCGCCCCAGCATTTT. This chain uses TRBV2 with TRBJ1-5, with a possible D match to TRBD1 (6 bases). The V gene lost 9 bases and the J gene lost 9 bases, with 18 bases spanning the gap. CDR1 is SNHLY and CDR2 is FYNNEI in the germline V gene. The CDR3 contains 13 residues. The whole variable domain, filled in from reference TRBV2 and TRBJ1-5, reads EPEVTQTPSHQVTQMGQEVILRCVPISNHLYFYWYRQILGQKVEFLVSFYNNEISEKSEIFDDQFSVERPDGSNFTLKIRSTKLEDSAMYFCASRQEAGAPQHFGDGTRLSIL.

The V gene is TRBV27, the J gene TRBJ1-5; 8 nucleotides match TRBD1. Trimming took 5 bases from V and 1 from J; bases not matched to a gene: 10. Germline V gene data show CDR1 as MNHEY and CDR2 as SMNVEV (reference sequence). The length of the CDR3 is 17 residues. This CDR3 is CASSEIPRGQSNQPQHF. The CDR3 coding sequence is TGTGCCAGCAGTGAGATCCCCAGGGGGCAGAGCAATCAGCCCCAGCATTTT.

V is TRBV28 and J is TRBJ2-1; 8 nucleotides align to TRBD2. V was pared by 6 bases and J by 3 bases, with 4 bases of the junction left unmatched. The germline CDR1 and CDR2 sequences are MDHEN and SYDVKM. This CDR3 region has 14 residues. The CDR3 DNA reads TGTGCCAGCAGCCCAGGGACTAGCTACAATGAGCAGTTCTTC. Translating gives CASSPGTSYNEQFF.

The gene calls are TRBV28 and TRBJ2-1; 11 nucleotides align to TRBD2. V lost 5 bases, J lost 4 bases, and 7 bases stayed unmatched. The CDR3 is made up of 16 amino acids. CDR1 is MDHEN and CDR2 is SYDVKM in the germline V gene. Here the CDR3 reads CASSNAGLAGYNEQFF. The CDR3 nucleotides are TGTGCCAGCAGTAATGCAGGACTAGCGGGTTACAATGAGCAGTTCTTC.

The V and J genes are TRBV2 and TRBJ1-2; 9 bases line up with TRBD1. The J segment lost 7 bases and the V segment lost 8 bases, leaving 14 bases of the junction unmatched. Germline V gene lookup returns CDR1 SNHLY and CDR2 FYNNEI. This CDR3 spans 15 amino acids. DNA of the CDR3: TGTGCCAGCGGACTACTGGGGGACAGGGATTCTGGCTACACCTTC. Its translation: CASGLLGDRDSGYTF.

V and J are TRBV30 and TRBJ2-2; 9 bases are a match to TRBD1. The CDR3 has 15 amino acids. V lost 2 bases and J lost 6; bases outside the gene matches: 7. CDR1 is GTSNPN and CDR2 is SVGIG in the germline V gene (reference sequence). CDR3 sequence (DNA): TGTGCCTGGAGTTCTGGGACAGGGAAAGCCGGGGAGCTGTTTTTT. It specifies CAWSSGTGKAGELFF.

The rearrangement links TRBV27 to TRBJ1-2; D is possibly TRBD1 (6 bases). The germline V gene has CDR1 MNHEY and CDR2 SMNVEV (reference sequence). CDR3 length equals 15 residues. V lost 5 bases, J lost 4 bases, and 17 bases lay in between. The chain's CDR3 is CASSTAGGQGYGYTF. The DNA of the CDR3 is TGTGCCAGCAGTACCGCCGGGGGGCAGGGCTATGGCTACACCTTC.

The chain couples TRBV7-6 to TRBJ2-3; D possibly corresponds to TRBD1 (6 bases). Germline CDR1 reads SGHVS; CDR2 reads FNYEAQ. Trimming took off 5 bases at V and 6 bases at J, with 15 bases between the two ends. The CDR3 is made up of 14 amino acids. The CDR3 DNA follows: TGTGCCAGCAGCCAACCGGGACATCTGGATACGCAGTATTTT. Protein product: CASSQPGHLDTQYF.

The CDR3 DNA sequence: TGCAGCGTTATTGGGACTAGCGGCGCAGATACGCAGTATTTT. It encodes CSVIGTSGADTQYF. The chain links TRBV29-1 to TRBJ2-3; 11 bases agree with TRBD2. The CDR3 is 14 residues long. The trim removed 5 bases at V and 4 bases at J, leaving 5 bases unmatched. Germline CDR1 and CDR2: SQVTM and ANQGSEA.

The genes are TRBV6-4 and TRBJ2-5, with unresolved D. Trimming took 4 bases from V and 0 from J, leaving 9 bases between them. The germline V gene encodes CDR1 MRHNA and CDR2 SNTAGT. CDR3 size: 14 residues. CDR3 bases: TGTGCCAGCAGTGTTCCCGGATACCAAGAGACCCAGTACTTC. Residues: CASSVPGYQETQYF.

The chain combines TRBV19 with TRBJ2-1; 7 bases align to TRBD1. This CDR3 region has 13 residues. V dropped 10 bases and J dropped 6; count of bases not matched to a gene: 9. The germline V gene has CDR1 LNHDA and CDR2 SQIVND (reference sequence). Here the CDR3 DNA reads TGTGCCACCAGACAGGGCCTAGTCAATGAGCAGTTCTTC. It yields the protein CATRQGLVNEQFF.

This clone was detected once. The gene calls are TRBV2 and TRBJ2-2; D might be TRBD2 (6 bases). CDR1 and CDR2 (germline): SNHLY, FYNNEI. This CDR3 contains 14 residues. Trimming shortened V by 5 bases and J by 4 bases, and 11 bases separated the two germline ends. CDR3 bases: TGTGCCAGCAGTAGACGGGGGACCACCGGGGAGCTGTTTTTT. It codes for CASSRRGTTGELFF.

Only one count was recorded for this clone. Other DNA sequences in this sample translate to the same CDR3. The J gene is TRBJ2-4, the V gene TRBV28, with 8 bases that match TRBD2. After removal of 4 bases from V and 4 bases from J, the junction contained 6 bases not matched to a gene. Germline CDR1 MDHEN, CDR2 SYDVKM. The length of the CDR3 is 15 residues. CDR3 nucleotides: TGTGCCAGCAGTTCCGGGGGGGCATCAAAAAACATTCAGTACTTC. Translated: CASSSGGASKNIQYF. Full variable domain (outside the CDR3, taken from reference TRBV28 and TRBJ2-4): DVKVTQSSRYLVKRTGEKVFLECVQDMDHENMFWYRQDPGLGLRLIYFSYDVKMKEKGDIPEGYSVSREKKERFSLILESASTNQTSMYLCASSSGGASKNIQYFGAGTRLSVL.

This rearrangement joins TRBV2 to TRBJ1-3, with a weak D call TRBD1 (5 bases). The germline CDR1 and CDR2 sequences are SNHLY and FYNNEI. This CDR3 spans 15 amino acids. V dropped 2 bases and J dropped 1 base, with 9 bases sitting between them. The CDR3 sequence is CASSELGGSGNTIYF. The CDR3 DNA reads TGTGCCAGCAGTGAACTGGGGGGTTCTGGAAACACCATATATTTT. Full variable domain (rest looked up from reference TRBV2 and TRBJ1-3): EPEVTQTPSHQVTQMGQEVILRCVPISNHLYFYWYRQILGQKVEFLVSFYNNEISEKSEIFDDQFSVERPDGSNFTLKIRSTKLEDSAMYFCASSELGGSGNTIYFGEGSWLTVV.

The chain is built from TRBV7-2 and TRBJ2-3, with 14 nucleotides matching TRBD2. Per germline, CDR1 SGHTA and CDR2 FQGNSA. After removal of 5 bases from V and 5 bases from J, the junction contained 6 bases not matched to a gene. The CDR3 runs to 16 residues. CDR3 nucleotide sequence: TGTGCCAGCAGCCTGACTAGCGGGGGGGAGATAGATACGCAGTATTTT. Translation: CASSLTSGGEIDTQYF.

This clone is a singleton in its sample. J is TRBJ1-6 and V is TRBV1. TRBV1 is a known pseudogene. CDR3 length: 16 amino acids. CDR3 in amino acids: CTSSPPGLGMNSPLHF. The CDR3 DNA reads as TGCACCAGCAGCCCCCCCGGGTTGGGCATGAATTCACCCCTCCACTTT.

This chain links TRBV6-6 with TRBJ2-6, with D possibly being TRBD1 (6 bases). This CDR3 region has 12 residues. CDR1 MNHNY and CDR2 SVGAGI come from the germline V gene (reference sequence). Trimming took 5 bases from V and 13 from J, leaving 12 bases between them. CDR3 loop: CASSRQVSVLTF. The DNA of the CDR3 is TGTGCCAGCAGTAGACAGGTGTCGGTCCTGACTTTC.

The chain recombines TRBV7-3 with TRBJ1-1; TRBD1 might be the D (5 bases). The CDR3 contains 13 residues. V lost 2 bases and J lost 9, with 13 bases in between. CDR1 and CDR2 from the germline V gene are SGHTA and FQGTGA. CDR3 nucleotide sequence: TGTGCCAGCAGCTTATCCCCCTCAGGGCAAGCTTTCTTT. Residues: CASSLSPSGQAFF.

The CDR3 sequence is CATQKRGLNTGELFF. The CDR3 DNA is TGTGCCACACAAAAGCGGGGCTTAAACACCGGGGAGCTGTTTTTT. The rearrangement joins TRBV19 to TRBJ2-2; 7 bases are shared with TRBD2. There are 15 residues in the CDR3. Looked up from germline, CDR1 is LNHDA and CDR2 is SQIVND (reference sequence). Germline trimming cut 10 bases from V and 2 bases from J; bases unmatched to any gene: 10.

The V call is TRBV5-1, the J call TRBJ2-2; 10 bases align to TRBD1. V was pared by 4 bases and J by 2 bases, with 5 bases of the junction left unmatched. The germline V gene encodes CDR1 SGHRS and CDR2 YFSETQ. CDR3 size: 16 residues. The CDR3 DNA sequence: TGCGCCAGCAGCCGGGGGGACAGGGGAAACACCGGGGAGCTGTTTTTT. It translates to CASSRGDRGNTGELFF.

The chain uses TRBV7-3 and TRBJ2-5; 8 bases align to TRBD2. The CDR3 covers 14 residues. Germline loops: CDR1 SGHTA, CDR2 FQGTGA. V was pared by 5 bases and J by 5 bases, with 7 bases of the junction left unmatched. CDR3 nucleotides: TGTGCCAGCAGCCCAGGGACTAGTTCGGAGACCCAGTACTTC. Protein product: CASSPGTSSETQYF.

The rearrangement joins TRBV6-6 to TRBJ2-3; possibly TRBD1 for D (6 bases). Per germline, CDR1 MNHNY and CDR2 SVGAGI (reference sequence). V was pared by 7 bases and J by 0 bases, with 11 bases between. This CDR3 region has 14 residues. The CDR3 region is CASNPQGSTDTQYF. CDR3 DNA: TGTGCCAGCAATCCACAGGGTAGCACAGATACGCAGTATTTT.

The rearrangement joins TRBV2 to TRBJ2-1, with 12 bases matching TRBD2. Looked up from germline, CDR1 is SNHLY and CDR2 is FYNNEI. V lost 6 bases and J lost 7; bases outside the gene matches: 4. The CDR3 consists of 14 residues. CDR3 residues: CASRTSGGRNEQFF. The CDR3 DNA reads as TGTGCCAGCAGGACTAGCGGGGGTCGTAATGAGCAGTTCTTC.

The sample holds a few counts of this clone. The V and J genes are TRBV19 and TRBJ1-6; no reliable D call. The CDR3 extends over 13 amino acids. CDR1 is LNHDA and CDR2 is SQIVND in the germline V gene (reference sequence). V was shortened by 4 bases and J by 7 bases, with 8 bases between the two germline ends. CDR3 protein: CASSKKGNSPLHF. CDR3 bases: TGTGCCAGTAGTAAAAAAGGGAATTCACCCCTCCACTTT.